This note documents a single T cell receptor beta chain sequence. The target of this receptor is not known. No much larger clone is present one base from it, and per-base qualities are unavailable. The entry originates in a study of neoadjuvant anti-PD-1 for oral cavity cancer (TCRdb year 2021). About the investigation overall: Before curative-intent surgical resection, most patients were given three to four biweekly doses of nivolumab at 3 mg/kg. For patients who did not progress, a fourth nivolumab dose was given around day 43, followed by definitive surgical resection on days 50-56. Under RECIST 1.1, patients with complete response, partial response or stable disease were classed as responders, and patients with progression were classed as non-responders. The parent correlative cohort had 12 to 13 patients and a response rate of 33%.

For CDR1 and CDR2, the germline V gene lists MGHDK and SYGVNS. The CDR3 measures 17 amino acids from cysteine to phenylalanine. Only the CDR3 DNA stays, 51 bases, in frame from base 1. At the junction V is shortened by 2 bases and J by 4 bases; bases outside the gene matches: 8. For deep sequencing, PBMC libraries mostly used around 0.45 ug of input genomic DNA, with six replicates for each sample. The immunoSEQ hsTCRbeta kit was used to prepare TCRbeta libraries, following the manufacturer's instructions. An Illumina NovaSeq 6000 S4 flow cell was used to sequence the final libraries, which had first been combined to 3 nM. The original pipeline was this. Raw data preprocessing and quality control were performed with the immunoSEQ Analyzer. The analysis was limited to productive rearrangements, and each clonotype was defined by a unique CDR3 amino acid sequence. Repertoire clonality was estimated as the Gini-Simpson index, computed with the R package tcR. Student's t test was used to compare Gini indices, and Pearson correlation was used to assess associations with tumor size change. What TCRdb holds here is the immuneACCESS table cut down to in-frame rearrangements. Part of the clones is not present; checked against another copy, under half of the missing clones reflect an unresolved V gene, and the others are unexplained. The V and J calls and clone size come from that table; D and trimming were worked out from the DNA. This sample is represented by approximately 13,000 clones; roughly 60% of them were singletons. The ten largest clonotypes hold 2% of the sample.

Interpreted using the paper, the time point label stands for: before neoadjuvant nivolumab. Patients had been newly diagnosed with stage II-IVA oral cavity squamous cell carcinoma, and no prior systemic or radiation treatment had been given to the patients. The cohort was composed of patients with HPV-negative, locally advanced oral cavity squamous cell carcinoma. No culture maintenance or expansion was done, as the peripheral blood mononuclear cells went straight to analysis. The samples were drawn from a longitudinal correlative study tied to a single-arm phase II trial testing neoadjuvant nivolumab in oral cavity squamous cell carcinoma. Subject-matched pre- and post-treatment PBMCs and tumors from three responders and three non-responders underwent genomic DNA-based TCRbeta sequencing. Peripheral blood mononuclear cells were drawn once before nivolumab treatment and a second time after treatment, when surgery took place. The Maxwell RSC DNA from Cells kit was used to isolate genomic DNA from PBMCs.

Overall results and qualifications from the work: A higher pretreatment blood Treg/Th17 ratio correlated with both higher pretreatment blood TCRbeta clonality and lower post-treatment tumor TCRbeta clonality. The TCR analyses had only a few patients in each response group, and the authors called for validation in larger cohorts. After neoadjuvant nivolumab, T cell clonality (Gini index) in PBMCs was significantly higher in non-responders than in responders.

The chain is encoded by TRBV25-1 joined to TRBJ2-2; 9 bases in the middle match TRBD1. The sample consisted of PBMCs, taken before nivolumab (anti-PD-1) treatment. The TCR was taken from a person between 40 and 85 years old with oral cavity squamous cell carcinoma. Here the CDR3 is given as CASSETYRGRLTGELFF. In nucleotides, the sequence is TGTGCCAGCAGTGAAACTTACAGGGGGCGTCTCACCGGGGAGCTGTTTTTT.